This entry features one T cell receptor (beta chain) sequence. These data are taken from a study of response to subunit inactivated influenza vaccine. Each CDR3 protein gets one entry after TCRdb re-called the RT-PCR reads with MiXCR. The sample has around 200,000 distinct CDR3 sequences; 7.5% to 10% are singletons. The germline V and J ends were trimmed by 6 bases and 2 bases, with 22 bases remaining between them. CDR1 and CDR2 from the germline V gene are MNHNS and SASEGT. The CDR3 length is 18 residues. The V gene is TRBV6-1, the J gene TRBJ2-2; D possibly uses TRBD1 or TRBD2 (5 bases each). The TCR originated in a man in his fifties who received an inactivated influenza vaccine. The sequencing here drew on non-naive T cells sorted from PBMCs, taken on the day of vaccination. CDR3 loop: CASSLDGWGTVNTGELFF. The DNA of the CDR3 is TGTGCCAGCAGCCTTGACGGTTGGGGGACGGTTAACACCGGGGAGCTGTTTTTT.